This record looks at one TCR beta chain sequence and its context. The antigen is unknown. This sample was included in a study of Graves' ophthalmopathy and Graves' hyperthyroidism. Study context: Blood was drawn at initial diagnosis, before any treatment. The study, taken as a whole, reports: Using a 13-signature model, the authors split ophthalmopathy from stable hyperthyroidism, with roughly 88% sensitivity and 81.08% specificity. In blood, most expanded thyroid clonotypes above 0.001 frequency were also detected.

Researchers took RNA transcripts and amplified TCR beta CDR3 regions from them. RT-PCR in the first round used HTBI primers; a second-round multiplex PCR followed. From the multiplex PCR reads, TCRdb called clonotypes with MiXCR, one entry per CDR3 protein. The sample lists about 740,000 distinct CDR3 sequences, 35% to 50% occurring once. The sequenced material came from peripheral blood. This TCR derives from an adult man with Graves' ophthalmopathy.

CDR3 in DNA: TGTGCCATCAGTGAGTCTGCAGGGGATGAAAAACTGTTTTTT. Translating it yields CAISESAGDEKLFF. The rearrangement links TRBV10-3 to TRBJ1-4, with a possible D match to TRBD1 (6 bases). Trimming removed 0 bases at V and 6 bases at J, with 8 bases between. The germline V gene encodes CDR1 ENHRY and CDR2 SYGVKD. The CDR3 covers 14 residues.